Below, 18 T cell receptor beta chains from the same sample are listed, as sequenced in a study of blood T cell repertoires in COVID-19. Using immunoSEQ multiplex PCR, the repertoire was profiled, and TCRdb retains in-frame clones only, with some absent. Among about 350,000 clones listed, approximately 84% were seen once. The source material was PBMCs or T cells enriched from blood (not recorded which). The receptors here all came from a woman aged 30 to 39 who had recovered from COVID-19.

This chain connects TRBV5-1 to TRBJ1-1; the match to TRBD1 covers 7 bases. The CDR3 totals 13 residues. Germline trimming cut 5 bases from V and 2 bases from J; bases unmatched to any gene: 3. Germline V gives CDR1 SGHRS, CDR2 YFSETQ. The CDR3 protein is CASSGDRNTEAFF. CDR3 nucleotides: TGCGCCAGCAGTGGGGACAGAAACACTGAAGCTTTCTTT.

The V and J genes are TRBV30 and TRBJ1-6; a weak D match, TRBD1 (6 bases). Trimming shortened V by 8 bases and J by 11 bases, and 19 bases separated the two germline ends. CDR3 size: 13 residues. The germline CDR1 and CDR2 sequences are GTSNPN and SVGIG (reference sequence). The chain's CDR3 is CAGGLPERAPLHF. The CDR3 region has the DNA TGTGCCGGGGGCCTCCCCGAACGGGCACCCCTCCACTTT. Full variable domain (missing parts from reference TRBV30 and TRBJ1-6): SQTIHQWPATLVQPVGSPLSLECTVEGTSNPNLYWYRQAAGRGLQLLFYSVGIGQISSEVPQNLSASRPQDRQFILSSKKLLLSDSGFYLCAGGLPERAPLHFGNGTRLTVT.

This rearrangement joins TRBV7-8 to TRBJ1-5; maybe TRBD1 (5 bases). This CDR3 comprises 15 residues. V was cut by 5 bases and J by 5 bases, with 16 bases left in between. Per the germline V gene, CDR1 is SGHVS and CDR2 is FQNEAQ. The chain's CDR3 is CASSSRGGLDQPQHF. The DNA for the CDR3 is TGTGCCAGCAGCAGCCGCGGGGGGTTGGATCAGCCCCAGCATTTT.

This CDR3 is CASSSGSTGGAYGYTF. DNA of the CDR3: TGTGCCAGCAGCTCAGGGTCGACAGGGGGCGCCTATGGCTACACCTTC. The V call is TRBV7-9, the J call TRBJ1-2, with 10 bases fitting TRBD1. The germline V gene has CDR1 SEHNR and CDR2 FQNEAQ (reference sequence). The length of the CDR3 is 16 residues. The J segment lost 4 bases and the V segment lost 4 bases, leaving 9 bases of the junction unmatched.

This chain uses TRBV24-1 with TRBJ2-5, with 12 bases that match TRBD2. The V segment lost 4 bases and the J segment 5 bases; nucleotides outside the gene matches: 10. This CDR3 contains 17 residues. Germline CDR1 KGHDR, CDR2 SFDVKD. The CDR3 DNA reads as TGTGCCACCAGTGACCCACTTGGACTAGCGGGGCGGGAGACCCAGTACTTC. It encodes CATSDPLGLAGRETQYF.

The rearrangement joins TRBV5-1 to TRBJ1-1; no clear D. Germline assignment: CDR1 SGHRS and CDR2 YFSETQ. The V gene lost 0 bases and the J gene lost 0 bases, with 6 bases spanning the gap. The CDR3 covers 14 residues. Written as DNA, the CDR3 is TGCGCCAGCAGCTTGGGACTCCTGAACACTGAAGCTTTCTTT. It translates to CASSLGLLNTEAFF.

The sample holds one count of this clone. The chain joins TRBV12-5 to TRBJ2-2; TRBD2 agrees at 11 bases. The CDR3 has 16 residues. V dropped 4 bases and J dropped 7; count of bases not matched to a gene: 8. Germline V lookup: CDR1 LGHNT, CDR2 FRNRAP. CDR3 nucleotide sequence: TGTGCTAGTGGTTCCCTAGCGGGGGGCACGAGCGGGGAGCTGTTTTTT. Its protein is CASGSLAGGTSGELFF.

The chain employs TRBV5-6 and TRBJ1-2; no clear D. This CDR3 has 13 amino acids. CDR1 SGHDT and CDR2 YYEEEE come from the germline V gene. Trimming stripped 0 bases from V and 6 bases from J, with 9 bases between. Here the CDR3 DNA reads TGTGCCAGCAGCTTGGGGTCTCGGGATGGCTACACCTTC. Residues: CASSLGSRDGYTF.

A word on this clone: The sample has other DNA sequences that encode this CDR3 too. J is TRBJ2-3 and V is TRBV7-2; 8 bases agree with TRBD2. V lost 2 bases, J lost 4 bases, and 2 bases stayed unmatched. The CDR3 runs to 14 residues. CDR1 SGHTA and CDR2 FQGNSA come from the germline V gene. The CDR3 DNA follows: TGTGCCAGCAGCTTAAGCGGGGGTGCAGATACGCAGTATTTT. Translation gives CASSLSGGADTQYF. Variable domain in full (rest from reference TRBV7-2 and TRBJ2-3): GAGVSQSPSNKVTEKGKDVELRCDPISGHTALYWYRQSLGQGLEFLIYFQGNSAPDKSGLPSDRFSAERTGGSVSTLTIQRTQQEDSAVYLCASSLSGGADTQYFGPGTRLTVL.

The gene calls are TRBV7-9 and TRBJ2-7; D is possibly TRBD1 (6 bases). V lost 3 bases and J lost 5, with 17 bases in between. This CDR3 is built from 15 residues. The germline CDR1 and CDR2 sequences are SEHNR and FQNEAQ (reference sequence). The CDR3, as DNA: TGTGCCAGCAGCTTTTATCAGGCAGGGGCCCACGAGCAGTACTTC. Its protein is CASSFYQAGAHEQYF.

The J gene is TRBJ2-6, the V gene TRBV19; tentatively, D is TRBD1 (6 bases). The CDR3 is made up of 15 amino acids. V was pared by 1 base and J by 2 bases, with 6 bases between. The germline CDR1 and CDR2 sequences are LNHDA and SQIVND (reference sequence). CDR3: CASSIAGAGANVLTF. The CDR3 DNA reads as TGTGCCAGTAGTATAGCAGGGGCTGGGGCCAACGTCCTGACTTTC. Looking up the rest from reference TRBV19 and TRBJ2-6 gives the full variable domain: DGGITQSPKYLFRKEGQNVTLSCEQNLNHDAMYWYRQDPGQGLRLIYYSQIVNDFQKGDIAEGYSVSREKKESFPLTVTSAQKNPTAFYLCASSIAGAGANVLTFGAGSRLTVL.

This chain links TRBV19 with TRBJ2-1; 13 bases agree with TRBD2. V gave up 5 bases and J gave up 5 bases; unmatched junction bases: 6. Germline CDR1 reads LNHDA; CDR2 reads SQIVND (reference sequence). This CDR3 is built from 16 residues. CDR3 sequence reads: CASSVTSGGGDNEQFF. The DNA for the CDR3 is TGTGCCAGTAGTGTAACTAGCGGGGGGGGTGACAATGAGCAGTTCTTC. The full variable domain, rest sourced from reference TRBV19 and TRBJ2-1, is DGGITQSPKYLFRKEGQNVTLSCEQNLNHDAMYWYRQDPGQGLRLIYYSQIVNDFQKGDIAEGYSVSREKKESFPLTVTSAQKNPTAFYLCASSVTSGGGDNEQFFGPGTRLTVL.

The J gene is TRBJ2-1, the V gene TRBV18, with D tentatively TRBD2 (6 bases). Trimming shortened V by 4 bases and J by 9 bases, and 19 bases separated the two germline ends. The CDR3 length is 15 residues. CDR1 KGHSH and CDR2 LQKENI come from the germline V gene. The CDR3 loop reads CASSQKGGGEIEQFF. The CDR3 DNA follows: TGTGCCAGCTCACAAAAGGGAGGCGGTGAAATTGAGCAGTTCTTC.

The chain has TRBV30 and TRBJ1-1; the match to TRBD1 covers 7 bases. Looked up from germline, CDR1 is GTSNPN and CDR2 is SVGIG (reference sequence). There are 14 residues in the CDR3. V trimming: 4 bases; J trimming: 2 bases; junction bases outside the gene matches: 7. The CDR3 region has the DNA TGTGCCTGGACCCCGGACAGGATCAACACTGAAGCTTTCTTT. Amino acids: CAWTPDRINTEAFF.

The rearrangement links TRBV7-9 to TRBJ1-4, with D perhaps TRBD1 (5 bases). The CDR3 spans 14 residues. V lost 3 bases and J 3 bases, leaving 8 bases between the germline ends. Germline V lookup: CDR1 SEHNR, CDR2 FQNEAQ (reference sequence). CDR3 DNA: TGTGCCAGCAGCTTCACGGGGGCTAATGAAAAACTGTTTTTT. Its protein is CASSFTGANEKLFF.

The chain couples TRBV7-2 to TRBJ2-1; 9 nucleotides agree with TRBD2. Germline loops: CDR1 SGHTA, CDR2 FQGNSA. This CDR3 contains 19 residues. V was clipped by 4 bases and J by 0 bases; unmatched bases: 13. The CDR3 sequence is CASSYPRTSAQSSYNEQFF. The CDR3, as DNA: TGTGCCAGCAGCTACCCCCGGACTAGCGCTCAAAGCTCCTACAATGAGCAGTTCTTC.

In DNA form, the CDR3 reads TGTGCCAGCAGCCGTATACTGGCGGCTGGGGCCAACGTCCTGACTTTC. Protein product: CASSRILAAGANVLTF. The chain combines TRBV3-1 (or the pseudogene TRBV3-2) with TRBJ2-6, with D unclear. This CDR3 is 16 amino acids long. V lost 4 bases and J lost 2, with 12 bases in between. Germline V gene lookup returns CDR1 LGHDT and CDR2 YNNKEL (reference sequence).

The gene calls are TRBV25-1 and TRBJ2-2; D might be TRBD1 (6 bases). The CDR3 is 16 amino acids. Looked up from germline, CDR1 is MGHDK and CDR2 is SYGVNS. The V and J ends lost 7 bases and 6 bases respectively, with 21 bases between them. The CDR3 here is CASTDGQSLKPGELFF. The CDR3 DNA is TGTGCCAGCACCGATGGACAGTCCCTTAAACCCGGGGAGCTGTTTTTT.